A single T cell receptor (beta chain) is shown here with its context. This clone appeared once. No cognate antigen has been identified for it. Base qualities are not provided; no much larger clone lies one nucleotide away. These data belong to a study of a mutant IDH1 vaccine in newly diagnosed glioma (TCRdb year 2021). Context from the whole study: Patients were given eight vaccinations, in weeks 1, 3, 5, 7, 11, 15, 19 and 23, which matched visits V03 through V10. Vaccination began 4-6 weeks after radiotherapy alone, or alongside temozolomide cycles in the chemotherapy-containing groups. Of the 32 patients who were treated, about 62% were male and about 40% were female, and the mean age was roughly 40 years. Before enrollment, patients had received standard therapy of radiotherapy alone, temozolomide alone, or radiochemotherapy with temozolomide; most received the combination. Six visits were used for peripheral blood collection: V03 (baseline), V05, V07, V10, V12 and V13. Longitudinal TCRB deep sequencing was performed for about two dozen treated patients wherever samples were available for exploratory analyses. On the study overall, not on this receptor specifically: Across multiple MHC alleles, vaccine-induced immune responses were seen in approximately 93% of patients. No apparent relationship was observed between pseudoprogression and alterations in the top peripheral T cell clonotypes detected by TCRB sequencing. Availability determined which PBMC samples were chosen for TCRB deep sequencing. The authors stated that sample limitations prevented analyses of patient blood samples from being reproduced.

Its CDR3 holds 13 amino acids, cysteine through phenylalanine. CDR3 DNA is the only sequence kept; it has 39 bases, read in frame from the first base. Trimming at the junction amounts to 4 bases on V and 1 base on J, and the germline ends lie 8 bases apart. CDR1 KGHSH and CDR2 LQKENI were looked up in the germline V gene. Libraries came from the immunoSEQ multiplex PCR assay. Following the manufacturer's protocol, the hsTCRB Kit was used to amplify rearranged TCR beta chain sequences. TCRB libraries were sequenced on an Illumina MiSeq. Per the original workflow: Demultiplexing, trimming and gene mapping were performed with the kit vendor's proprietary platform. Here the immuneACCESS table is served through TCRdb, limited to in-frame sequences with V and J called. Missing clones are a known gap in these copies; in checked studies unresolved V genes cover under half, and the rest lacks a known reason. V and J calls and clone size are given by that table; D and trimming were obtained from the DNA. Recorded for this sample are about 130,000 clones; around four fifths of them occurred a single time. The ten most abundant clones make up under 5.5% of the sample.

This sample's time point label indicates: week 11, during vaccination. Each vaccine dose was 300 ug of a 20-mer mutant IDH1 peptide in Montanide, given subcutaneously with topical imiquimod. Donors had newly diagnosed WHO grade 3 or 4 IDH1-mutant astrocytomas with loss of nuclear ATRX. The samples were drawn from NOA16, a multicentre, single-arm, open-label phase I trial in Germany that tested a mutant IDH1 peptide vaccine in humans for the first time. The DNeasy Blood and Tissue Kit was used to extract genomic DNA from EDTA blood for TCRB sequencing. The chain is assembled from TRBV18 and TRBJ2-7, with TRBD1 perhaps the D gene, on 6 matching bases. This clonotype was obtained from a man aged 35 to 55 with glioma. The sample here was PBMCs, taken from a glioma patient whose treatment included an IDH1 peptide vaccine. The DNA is TGTGCCAGCTCACGGGGACAATCCTACGAGCAGTACTTC. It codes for CASSRGQSYEQYF.